The present T cell receptor (beta chain) was sequenced within a study of shared clonotypes between healthy human individuals. General study results and limits: Generally, estimated richness proved larger in naive subsets than it did in memory subsets.

Some clones are missing from TCRdb's copy, which holds only in-frame ones; the method was immunoSEQ multiplex PCR. The sample comprises some 740,000 clones, nearly 95% of which are singletons, and around 24% rests with the top ten. Of note for this clone: Its antigen remains unidentified.

V was clipped by 1 base and J by 9 bases, with 15 bases between them. The CDR3 totals 14 residues. From germline, CDR1 is SEHNR and CDR2 FQNEAQ (reference sequence). Terminally differentiated effector memory CD45RA+ cells were excluded by CCR7 positive selection of CD45RO-negative cells. The rearrangement joins TRBV7-9 to TRBJ1-2; possible D gene TRBD1, 6 bases. This clonotype was obtained from a man between 25 and 39 years old in good health. Material: naive CD8+ T cells sorted from blood. The CDR3 DNA reads TGTGCCAGCAGCTTAGTTGATAGCGGGGGCCGCTACACCTTC. Encoded protein: CASSLVDSGGRYTF.